The sequence of this T cell receptor beta chain was determined in a study of shared clonotypes between healthy human individuals. The study's findings and limits: Rarefaction exposed incomplete sorted-subset sequencing despite large depth.

Only in-frame clones appear in the TCRdb table, and some are missing; sequencing was by immunoSEQ multiplex PCR. The sample yields 950,000 to 1,300,000 clones, 65% to 80% seen once. The CDR3 loop spans 14 amino acids. Per the germline V gene, CDR1 is LNHDA and CDR2 is SQIVND (reference sequence). V shed 4 bases and J shed 2 bases, with 10 bases lying between them. CD4+ cells underwent separation, giving CD45RA+ naive and CD45RA-negative memory subsets. Notes on this clone: Its matching antigen is unknown.

The clonotype comes from a man aged 18 to 29 in good health. The rearrangement links TRBV19 to TRBJ2-3; D gene ambiguous. The specimen sequenced was memory CD4+ T cells sorted from blood. Subset here: CD45RA-negative fraction. The CDR3 loop is CASSRKLYTDTQYF. The CDR3 DNA sequence: TGTGCCAGTAGTAGAAAGCTCTACACAGATACGCAGTATTTT.